This T cell receptor (beta chain) was recorded in a study of blood T cell repertoires in COVID-19 (dated by TCRdb to 2020 to 2021). Regarding the research as a whole: Samples from collaborators originated in the United States, Italy and Spain and spanned both the acute and convalescent phases of COVID-19. The material from the prospective study consisted of cDNA or gDNA derived from T cells, B-cell-depleted T cells, or PBMCs. Subjects who had been exposed to COVID-19, were actively infected with it, or had recovered from it provided the deeply sampled blood TCRbeta repertoires that made up the dataset. The repertoires were made available in a free public database intended to serve as a resource for research on the immune response to SARS-CoV-2. The samples were drawn from the first 160 participants of the ongoing ImmuneRACE study and from over a thousand subjects provided by 6 global collaborators. The sample metadata nearly always contained a de-identified subject ID, COVID-19 status, age in years and sex. Where available, HLA class I and class II types were obtained from metadata supplied by the sample provider rather than from assay-based typing.

The immunoSEQ Assay, a bias-controlled multiplex PCR, was used to amplify TCRbeta CDR3 regions from genomic DNA. The authors processed their data as follows. Within the assay, amplification of reference gene primers was used to estimate how many nucleated cells each sample contained. To quantify the absolute abundance of each unique TCRbeta CDR3 rearrangement, sequence reads were collapsed and filtered. For each sample, productive Simpson clonality was calculated as the square root of Simpson's diversity index across productive rearrangements. TCRdb obtained this table from immuneACCESS and retained in-frame rearrangements with V and J assigned. These tables miss some clones; where compared with another copy, unresolved V genes account for less than half of the shortfall, and the remainder is unexplained. That table is the source of V, J and clone size, and D and trimming were worked out from the DNA. The sample contains just over 80,000 clones, around 89% of them found a single time. Roughly 1% of the sample rests with the top ten.

Overall results and qualifications from the work: How much clinical and demographic metadata was included differed by source and by participant, and the metadata was provided uncurated.

Concerning this clone: Its specific antigen is unknown. One base away there is no much larger clone; base qualities are not given.

The V and J ends are trimmed by 3 bases and 2 bases, leaving 13 bases between them. The CDR3 spans 15 residues, from the cysteine through the phenylalanine. CDR3 DNA is the only sequence kept; it has 45 bases, read in frame from the first base. The germline V gene (reference sequence) sets CDR1 to MNHEY and CDR2 to SMNVEV. Participants in the prospective study were enrolled through a virtual design, were aged about 18 to 100 years, and lived in roughly 24 United States geographic areas. In the prospective study, cohorts were assigned on the basis of participant-reported clinical history obtained from a screening survey and a study questionnaire. In the prospective study, whole blood, serum and a nasopharyngeal or oropharyngeal swab were collected from each participant by mobile phlebotomists. Prospective study participants could optionally give additional blood draws and questionnaires over a roughly two-month period. Blood samples from the prospective study were shipped frozen or at room temperature prior to DNA extraction.

This clonotype originated in a woman aged 45-65 years with acute COVID-19. Recombination joined TRBV27 with TRBJ1-1, and possibly TRBD1, on 5 matching bases. Sequencing was performed on PBMCs or T cells enriched from blood (not recorded which). The encoded CDR3 is CASSFWGGVNTEAFF. The DNA is TGTGCCAGCAGTTTCTGGGGGGGAGTCAACACTGAAGCTTTCTTT.